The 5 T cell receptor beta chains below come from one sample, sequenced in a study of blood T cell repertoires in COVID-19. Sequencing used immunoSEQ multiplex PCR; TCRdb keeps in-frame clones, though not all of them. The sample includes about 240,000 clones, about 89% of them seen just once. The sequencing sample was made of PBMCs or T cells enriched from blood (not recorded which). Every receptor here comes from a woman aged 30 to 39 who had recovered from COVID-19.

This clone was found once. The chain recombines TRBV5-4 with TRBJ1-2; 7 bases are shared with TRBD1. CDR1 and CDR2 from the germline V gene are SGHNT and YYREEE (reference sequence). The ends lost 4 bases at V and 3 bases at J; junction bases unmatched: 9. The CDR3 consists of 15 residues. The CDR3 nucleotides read TGTGCCAGCAGCCGACAGGGAAGGGAATACTATGGCTACACCTTC. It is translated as CASSRQGREYYGYTF.

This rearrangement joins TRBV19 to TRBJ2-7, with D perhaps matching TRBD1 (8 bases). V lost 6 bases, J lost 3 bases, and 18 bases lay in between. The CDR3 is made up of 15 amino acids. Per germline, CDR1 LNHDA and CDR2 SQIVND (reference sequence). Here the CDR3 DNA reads TGTGCCAGTAGCGGAGGACAGGGAGGGGTCTACGAGCAGTACTTC. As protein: CASSGGQGGVYEQYF.

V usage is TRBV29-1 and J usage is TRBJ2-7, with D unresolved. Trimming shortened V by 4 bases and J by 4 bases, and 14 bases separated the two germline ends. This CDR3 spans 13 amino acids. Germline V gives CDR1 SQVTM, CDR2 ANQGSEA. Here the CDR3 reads CSVAGGTKYEQYF. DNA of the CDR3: TGCAGCGTTGCCGGCGGAACGAAATACGAGCAGTACTTC.

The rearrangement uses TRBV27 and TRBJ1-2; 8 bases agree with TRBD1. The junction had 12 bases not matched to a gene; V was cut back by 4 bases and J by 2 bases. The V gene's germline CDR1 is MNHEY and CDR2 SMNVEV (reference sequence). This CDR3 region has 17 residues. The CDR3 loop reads CASSSLIRTGLNYGYTF. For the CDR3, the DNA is TGTGCCAGCAGTTCCCTCATTAGGACAGGGTTGAACTATGGCTACACCTTC.

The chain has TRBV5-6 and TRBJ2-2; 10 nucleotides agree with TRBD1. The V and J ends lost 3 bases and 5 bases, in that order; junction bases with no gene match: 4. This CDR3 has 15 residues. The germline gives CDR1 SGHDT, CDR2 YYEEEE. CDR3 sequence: CASSWGTGATGELFF. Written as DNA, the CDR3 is TGTGCCAGCAGCTGGGGGACAGGGGCTACCGGGGAGCTGTTTTTT.